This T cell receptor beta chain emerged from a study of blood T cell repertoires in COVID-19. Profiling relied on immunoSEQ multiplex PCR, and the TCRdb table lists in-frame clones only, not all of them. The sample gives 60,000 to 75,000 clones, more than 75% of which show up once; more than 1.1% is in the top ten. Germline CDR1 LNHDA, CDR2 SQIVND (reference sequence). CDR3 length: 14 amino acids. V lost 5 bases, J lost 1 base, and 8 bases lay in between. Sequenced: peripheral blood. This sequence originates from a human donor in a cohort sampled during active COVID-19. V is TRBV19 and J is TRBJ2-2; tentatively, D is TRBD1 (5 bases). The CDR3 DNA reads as TGTGCCAGTAGTGTCCAGGGGAACACCGGGGAGCTGTTTTTT. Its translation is CASSVQGNTGELFF.